This TCR beta chain was captured in a study of blood T cell repertoires in COVID-19. Study-level information: Researchers got acute and convalescent COVID-19 samples from the United States, Italy and Spain.

With 0 bases removed from V and 7 bases from J, the gap between germline ends came to 7 bases. The CDR3 runs 13 residues. The V gene's germline CDR1 is GTSNPN and CDR2 SVGIG (reference sequence). The assay was immunoSEQ multiplex PCR, and TCRdb's table has in-frame clones only and misses some. Of around 19,000 clones in the sample, around 92% were seen once. The specimen sequenced was peripheral blood. The sequence was obtained from a man aged 65-85 years with active COVID-19. The chain has TRBV30 and TRBJ1-6, with unresolved D. CDR3 DNA: TGTGCCTGGAGTGTAAGGGAGAATTCACCCCTCCACTTT. Its protein product is CAWSVRENSPLHF.